This T cell receptor beta chain came from a study of neoadjuvant anti-PD-1 for oral cavity cancer. Profiling relied on immunoSEQ multiplex PCR, and the TCRdb table lists in-frame clones only, not all of them. This table holds around 20,000 clones, roughly 72% found once. This CDR3 contains 15 residues. Trimming took off 2 bases at V and 6 bases at J, with 13 bases between the two ends. Germline CDR1 MNHNS, CDR2 SASEGT. A remark on this clone: Its specificity is unknown.

Study conclusions and caveats: Post-nivolumab, blood T cell clonality was significantly elevated in non-responders.

Sequenced material: PBMCs, taken before nivolumab (anti-PD-1) treatment. The chain has TRBV6-1 and TRBJ1-4; the D gene is possibly TRBD1 (5 bases). This TCR was recovered from a person between 40 and 85 years old with oral cavity squamous cell carcinoma. Here the CDR3 DNA reads TGTGCCAGCAGTGAACAGTGGGGAGGGGATGAAAAACTGTTTTTT. It is translated as CASSEQWGGDEKLFF.